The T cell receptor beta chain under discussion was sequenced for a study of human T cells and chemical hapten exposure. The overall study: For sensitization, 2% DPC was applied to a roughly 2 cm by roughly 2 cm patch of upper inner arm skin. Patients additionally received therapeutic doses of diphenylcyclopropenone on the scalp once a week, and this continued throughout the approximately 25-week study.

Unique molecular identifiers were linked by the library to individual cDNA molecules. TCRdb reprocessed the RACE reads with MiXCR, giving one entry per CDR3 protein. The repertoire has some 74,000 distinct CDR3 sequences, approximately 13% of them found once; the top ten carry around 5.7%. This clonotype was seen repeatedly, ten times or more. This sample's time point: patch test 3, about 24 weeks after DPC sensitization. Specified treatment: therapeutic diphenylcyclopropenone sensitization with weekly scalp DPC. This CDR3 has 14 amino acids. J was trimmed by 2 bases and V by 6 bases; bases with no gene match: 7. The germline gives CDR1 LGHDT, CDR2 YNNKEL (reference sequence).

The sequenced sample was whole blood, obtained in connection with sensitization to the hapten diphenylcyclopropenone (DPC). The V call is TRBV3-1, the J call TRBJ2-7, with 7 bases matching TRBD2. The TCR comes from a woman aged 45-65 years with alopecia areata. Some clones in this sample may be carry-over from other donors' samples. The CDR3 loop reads CASSQSLAAYEQYF. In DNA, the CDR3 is TGTGCCAGCAGTCAAAGTCTAGCGGCCTACGAGCAGTACTTC.